The 20 T cell receptor beta chains below come from one sample, sequenced in a study of blood T cell repertoires in COVID-19 (dated by TCRdb to 2020 to 2021). The library was prepared using the immunoSEQ multiplex PCR assay. TCRdb re-hosts the immuneACCESS table, in-frame sequences only. Its copies lack some clones; in the studies checked, an unresolved V gene accounts for under half of them, and the cause for the rest is not known. This sample gives around 250,000 clones in total; roughly 84% of them show up just once. Of the sample, roughly 1.4% is held by the ten largest clones. Specimen: peripheral blood. These receptors were obtained from a woman aged 40 to 55 who had recovered from COVID-19.

This clone came up a few times. The V and J genes are TRBV11-2 and TRBJ2-7; weak D call: TRBD2 (5 bases). V was clipped by 5 bases and J by 7 bases, with 21 bases between them. Germline-derived CDR1 and CDR2 are SGHAT and FQNNGV. The CDR3 is 15 residues long. CDR3 sequence reads: CASSHINGGDKEQYF. CDR3 bases: TGTGCCAGCAGCCATATAAACGGAGGTGATAAGGAGCAGTACTTC.

This chain uses TRBV5-1 with TRBJ2-1; D remains ambiguous. This CDR3 has 17 residues. Trimming removed 4 bases at V and 7 bases at J, with 24 bases between. Germline loops: CDR1 SGHRS, CDR2 YFSETQ. The CDR3 nucleotides read TGCGCCAGCAGCCCCCTCGTGGCCTCAAATACAAAAAATGAGCAGTTCTTC. This translates into CASSPLVASNTKNEQFF.

This clone was found once. This sequence joins TRBV25-1 and TRBJ1-1, with unresolved D. The V end was cut by 1 base, the J end by 5 bases, with 14 bases between. The CDR3 totals 15 residues. CDR1 is MGHDK and CDR2 is SYGVNS in the germline V gene. The CDR3 DNA follows: TGTGCCAGCAGTGAATTCCCAGGAATGGGTACTGAAGCTTTCTTT. Protein sequence: CASSEFPGMGTEAFF.

This clone has a handful of counts. This chain uses TRBV10-3 with TRBJ1-2; tentatively, D is TRBD1 (5 bases). Germline V lookup: CDR1 ENHRY, CDR2 SYGVKD. CDR3 length: 13 amino acids. Trimming removed 9 bases from V and 2 bases from J, with 13 bases in between. The CDR3 DNA follows: TGTGCCATTGCGGGGGTAACGAACTATGGCTACACCTTC. It encodes CAIAGVTNYGYTF.

The chain combines TRBV27 with TRBJ1-2, with a weak D call TRBD1 (5 bases). This CDR3 contains 15 residues. The germline V and J ends were trimmed by 5 bases and 0 bases, with 13 bases remaining between them. Looked up from germline, CDR1 is MNHEY and CDR2 is SMNVEV (reference sequence). CDR3 sequence: CASSTHRTTNYGYTF. The CDR3 coding sequence is TGTGCCAGCAGTACTCACAGGACCACTAACTATGGCTACACCTTC.

V usage is TRBV30 and J usage is TRBJ2-5; D remains ambiguous. With 2 bases removed from V and 5 bases from J, the gap between germline ends came to 18 bases. CDR1 is GTSNPN and CDR2 is SVGIG in the germline V gene (reference sequence). The CDR3 runs to 15 residues. CDR3: CAWSPGSAGWETQYF. In DNA, the CDR3 is TGTGCCTGGAGTCCCGGCTCCGCCGGGTGGGAGACCCAGTACTTC.

The table lists this clone with a few counts. The V gene is TRBV19, the J gene TRBJ1-1, with D possibly matching TRBD1 (6 bases). This CDR3 region has 17 residues. In germline, CDR1 is LNHDA, CDR2 SQIVND (reference sequence). Trimming removed 7 bases at V and 2 bases at J, with 23 bases between. As DNA, the CDR3 is TGTGCCAGTACCCCAGGGGCAGGAATGGGGGCTAACACTGAAGCTTTCTTT. Translating it yields CASTPGAGMGANTEAFF. The whole variable domain, remainder taken from reference TRBV19 and TRBJ1-1, is DGGITQSPKYLFRKEGQNVTLSCEQNLNHDAMYWYRQDPGQGLRLIYYSQIVNDFQKGDIAEGYSVSREKKESFPLTVTSAQKNPTAFYLCASTPGAGMGANTEAFFGQGTRLTVV.

The chain is built from TRBV5-4 and TRBJ2-3; D unclear. Germline loops: CDR1 SGHNT, CDR2 YYREEE (reference sequence). V lost 2 bases to trimming and J lost 2 bases, with 15 bases between them. CDR3 length: 16 amino acids. CDR3 DNA: TGTGCCAGCAGCTTCGGCGGCAACTACCCCACAGATACGCAGTATTTT. This codes for CASSFGGNYPTDTQYF. Based on the CDR3 plus reference TRBV5-4 and TRBJ2-3, the full variable domain is ETGVTQSPTHLIKTRGQQVTLRCSSQSGHNTVSWYQQALGQGPQFIFQYYREEENGRGNFPPRFSGLQFPNYSSELNVNALELDDSALYLCASSFGGNYPTDTQYFGPGTRLTVL.

The chain combines TRBV4-2 with TRBJ2-1; TRBD1 matches at 9 bases. Per the germline V gene, CDR1 is LGHNA and CDR2 is YNFKEQ. The CDR3 spans 15 residues. The V gene end was trimmed by 3 bases and the J gene end by 4 bases; junction bases not matched to a gene: 4. The CDR3 DNA is TGTGCCAGCAGCCACGGACAGGGGCCTTACAATGAGCAGTTCTTC. Translating it yields CASSHGQGPYNEQFF.

The rearrangement joins TRBV5-1 to TRBJ1-6, with D unclear. V lost 0 bases and J 9 bases, leaving 7 bases between the germline ends. The CDR3 runs to 13 residues. Looked up from germline, CDR1 is SGHRS and CDR2 is YFSETQ. This CDR3 is CASSLAVGSPLHF. As DNA, the CDR3 is TGCGCCAGCAGCTTGGCGGTCGGTTCACCCCTCCACTTT.

This chain uses TRBV9 with TRBJ2-1, with D possibly being TRBD2 (6 bases). The CDR3 has 15 residues. Germline assignment: CDR1 SGDLS and CDR2 YYNGEE. V was cut by 1 base and J by 5 bases, with 13 bases left in between. This CDR3 reads CASSVRGTLNNEQFF. CDR3 nucleotides: TGTGCCAGCAGCGTAAGAGGGACTCTAAACAATGAGCAGTTCTTC.

V is TRBV7-7 and J is TRBJ2-3; 7 nucleotides align to TRBD1. Germline lookup yields CDR1 SSHAT and CDR2 FNYEAQ (reference sequence). The CDR3 has 14 amino acids. Trimming removed 2 bases from V and 5 bases from J; junction bases left unmatched: 4. In nucleotides, the CDR3 is TGTGCCAGCAGCTTAACGACAGGGCAAGATACGCAGTATTTT. Translating it yields CASSLTTGQDTQYF.

The genes are TRBV27 and TRBJ1-4, with 8 bases that match TRBD1. The germline gives CDR1 MNHEY, CDR2 SMNVEV (reference sequence). The CDR3 length is 16 residues. J gave up 7 bases and V 3 bases, and 10 bases lay outside the gene matches. CDR3 sequence (DNA): TGTGCCAGCAGTTTGAGATCCACAGGGGGAGGTGAAAAACTGTTTTTT. This encodes CASSLRSTGGGEKLFF.

V and J are TRBV5-1 and TRBJ1-4; no reliable D call. The V and J ends lost 2 bases and 6 bases respectively, with 11 bases between them. Germline values: CDR1 SGHRS, CDR2 YFSETQ. This CDR3 is built from 14 residues. CDR3 loop: CASSFSGTDEKLFF. The CDR3 DNA reads as TGCGCCAGCAGCTTCTCCGGTACTGATGAAAAACTGTTTTTT.

The J gene is TRBJ2-5, the V gene TRBV12-3 or TRBV12-4; unclear D gene. V shed 3 bases and J shed 9 bases, with 11 bases lying between them. The CDR3 extends over 12 amino acids. The CDR3 nucleotides read TGTGCCAGCAGTTTGGCGACTCTAGCCCAGTACTTC. Its protein is CASSLATLAQYF.

The chain links TRBV3-1 (or the pseudogene TRBV3-2) to TRBJ2-2; 10 positions match TRBD2. The V gene end was trimmed by 4 bases and the J gene end by 4 bases; junction bases not matched to a gene: 3. Germline V gives CDR1 LGHDT, CDR2 YNNKEL (reference sequence). There are 15 residues in the CDR3. The CDR3 loop is CASSLAGGGTGELFF. Here the CDR3 DNA reads TGTGCCAGCAGCCTAGCGGGGGGAGGCACCGGGGAGCTGTTTTTT.

CDR3 sequence (DNA): TGTGCCAGCAGCTTACCAGCGGGACGCTACGAGCAGTACTTC. This gives the protein CASSLPAGRYEQYF. V and J are TRBV7-9 and TRBJ2-7; 7 bases match TRBD2. The junction had 4 bases not matched to a gene; V was cut back by 2 bases and J by 3 bases. The CDR3 spans 14 residues. In germline, CDR1 is SEHNR, CDR2 FQNEAQ (reference sequence).

The chain is built from TRBV19 and TRBJ2-6, with 7 bases matching TRBD1. The CDR3 is made up of 16 amino acids. Germline V gene sequence: CDR1 LNHDA, CDR2 SQIVND (reference sequence). J lost 0 bases, V lost 2 bases, and 1 base had no gene match. The CDR3 reads CASSIWDSSGANVLTF. Written as DNA, the CDR3 is TGTGCCAGTAGTATATGGGACAGCTCTGGGGCCAACGTCCTGACTTTC.

This chain joins TRBV5-1 and TRBJ1-1; D gene ambiguous. V was clipped by 0 bases and J by 0 bases, with 6 bases between them. This CDR3 is 14 amino acids long. Per the germline V gene, CDR1 is SGHRS and CDR2 is YFSETQ. As DNA, the CDR3 is TGCGCCAGCAGCTTGGAAGCGTTGAACACTGAAGCTTTCTTT. It yields the protein CASSLEALNTEAFF. Together with reference TRBV5-1 and TRBJ1-1, the CDR3 gives the full variable domain: KAGVTQTPRYLIKTRGQQVTLSCSPISGHRSVSWYQQTPGQGLQFLFEYFSETQRNKGNFPGRFSGRQFSNSRSEMNVSTLELGDSALYLCASSLEALNTEAFFGQGTRLTVV.

CDR3 nucleotide sequence: TGCGCCAGCAGCTTGGAGACAGCGAACACTGAAGCTTTCTTT. Translating it yields CASSLETANTEAFF. The chain couples TRBV5-1 to TRBJ1-1, with D perhaps TRBD1 (5 bases). Per the germline V gene, CDR1 is SGHRS and CDR2 is YFSETQ. Trimming pared 0 bases from V and 1 base from J, leaving 7 bases between. The CDR3 has 14 amino acids.